This T cell receptor (beta chain) emerged from a study of shared clonotypes between healthy human individuals. The table came from immunoSEQ multiplex PCR; TCRdb's copy has only in-frame clones and leaves some out. There are 1,400,000 or so clones in the sample; 97% to 99% occur only once, and approximately 0.4% lies in the top ten. The CDR3 has 14 residues. Comments on this clone: Antigen specificity is unknown.

Overall study findings and caveats: Among a few donors, approximately 5% of naive CD4 clonotypes were found in common.

The sequenced material came from naive CD4+ T cells sorted from blood. Subset defined: CD45RA+ positively selected. The gene calls are TRBV12-2 and TRBJ2-3; the table gives TRBD2 as D, unverified against the DNA. TRBV12-2 is a listed pseudogene. This receptor was identified in a man in his thirties or forties in good health. The CDR3 reads CASRLGSPTDTQYF. The CDR3, as DNA: TGTGCAAGTCGCTTAGGGAGCCCCACAGATACGCAGTATTTT.